This T cell receptor (beta chain) is drawn from a study of blood T cell repertoires in COVID-19. On the study more broadly: Italy, Spain and the United States were the sources of the convalescent and acute COVID-19 samples. In each case, the material was cDNA or gDNA derived from T cells, B-cell-depleted T cells, or PBMCs.

Per the original methods: Amplification of reference gene primers was used by the study to estimate nucleated cell counts. Profiling relied on immunoSEQ multiplex PCR, and the TCRdb table lists in-frame clones only, not all of them. The V and J calls and the clone size are those of that table, but D and trimming were determined from the DNA. Of around 100,000 clones in the sample, roughly 80% were seen once. Trimming cost V 5 bases and J 5 bases, with 15 bases left between them. The CDR3 consists of 14 residues. Germline CDR1 and CDR2: MNHEY and SMNVEV (reference sequence). This clone was recorded a few times.

Source material: peripheral blood. The chain has TRBV27 and TRBJ1-1; maybe TRBD1 (6 bases). The sequence was collected from a woman between 65 and 79 years old with acute or convalescent COVID-19. The CDR3 protein is CASSLGPRGTEAFF. CDR3 sequence (DNA): TGTGCCAGCAGTCTCGGGCCAAGGGGGACTGAAGCTTTCTTT.